The source of this T cell receptor (beta chain) is a study of T-cell memory formation after mild COVID-19. This CDR3 has 16 amino acids. Germline V gene sequence: CDR1 SEHNR, CDR2 FQNEAQ (reference sequence). V gave up 5 bases and J gave up 2 bases, with 16 bases separating them. TCRdb fed the 5' RACE reads into MiXCR, producing one record per CDR3 protein. The sample contains about half a million distinct CDR3 sequences, around a sixth of which appear only once. Material for sequencing was PBMCs or a T cell subset sorted from them (not recorded which). The source of this sequence is an adult woman who had mild COVID-19 (a few samples of this study predate the infection). Cell type and time point are not known. The V and J genes are TRBV7-9 and TRBJ1-5; tentative D call: TRBD1 (5 bases). The CDR3 sequence: CASSEAWGDGNQPQHF. CDR3 nucleotides: TGTGCCAGCAGCGAGGCATGGGGGGACGGCAATCAGCCCCAGCATTTT.